These 30 T cell receptor beta chains share one sample of origin, sequenced in a study of T cells after yellow fever vaccination. TCRdb re-called the 5' RACE reads through MiXCR, storing one row per CDR3 protein. The sample has some 390,000 distinct CDR3 sequences; around 6.5% are singletons. The sample was PBMCs, taken 5 days after the yellow fever booster vaccination. All receptors derive from a man aged 25-40 years who received the YFV17D yellow fever vaccine.

This clonotype was seen repeatedly, ten times or more. V is TRBV5-1 and J is TRBJ2-7; TRBD1 matches at 9 bases. Germline loops: CDR1 SGHRS, CDR2 YFSETQ. The CDR3 runs to 14 residues. J lost 0 bases, V lost 6 bases, and 4 bases had no gene match. CDR3 in amino acids: CASTGQGRSYEQYF. For the CDR3, the DNA is TGCGCCAGCACGGGACAGGGCCGCTCCTACGAGCAGTACTTC.

The V gene is TRBV9, the J gene TRBJ2-6; D unresolved. CDR1 is SGDLS and CDR2 is YYNGEE in the germline V gene. This CDR3 has 14 amino acids. With 4 bases removed from V and 7 bases from J, the gap between germline ends came to 12 bases. CDR3 coding DNA: TGTGCCAGCAGCTCTCAGTCCAACGCCAACGTCCTGACTTTC. Its protein is CASSSQSNANVLTF. The full variable domain, completed using reference TRBV9 and TRBJ2-6, is DSGVTQTPKHLITATGQRVTLRCSPRSGDLSVYWYQQSLDQGLQFLIQYYNGEERAKGNILERFSAQQFPDLHSELNLSSLELGDSALYFCASSSQSNANVLTFGAGSRLTVL.

This clonotype has ten or more counts. The chain links TRBV12-3 or TRBV12-4 to TRBJ1-4; 7 bases map to TRBD1. CDR3 length: 14 amino acids. The V segment lost 6 bases and the J segment 7 bases; nucleotides outside the gene matches: 8. The CDR3 sequence: CASSRQGRGEKLFF. The CDR3 DNA reads TGTGCCAGCAGCCGACAGGGCCGGGGTGAAAAACTGTTTTTT.

This clonotype was detected only a few times. J is TRBJ2-5 and V is TRBV12-3 or TRBV12-4, with a weak D call TRBD2 (6 bases). The CDR3 runs to 14 residues. V was trimmed by 6 bases and J by 5 bases, leaving 16 bases between them. The CDR3 spells CASSGTPRGETQYF. The CDR3 bases are TGTGCCAGCAGCGGGACTCCAAGAGGGGAGACCCAGTACTTC.

This clonotype was observed a handful of times. The chain uses TRBV20-1 and TRBJ1-2; D is unclear. The CDR3 has 12 amino acids. V was trimmed by 2 bases and J by 4 bases, leaving 8 bases between them. Germline CDR1 reads DFQATT; CDR2 reads SNEGSKA (reference sequence). In DNA, the CDR3 is TGCAGTGCTAGACTGGGTAGCTATGGCTACACCTTC. Residues: CSARLGSYGYTF.

This chain uses TRBV27 with TRBJ2-6, with D perhaps being TRBD1 or TRBD2 (5 bases each). The germline V gene has CDR1 MNHEY and CDR2 SMNVEV (reference sequence). Trimming removed 5 bases at V and 0 bases at J, with 17 bases between. This CDR3 comprises 18 residues. The CDR3 DNA is TGTGCCAGCAGTCCATTACCGGGACGGAGCTCTGGGGCCAACGTCCTGACTTTC. Translated, it gives CASSPLPGRSSGANVLTF.

J is TRBJ2-1 and V is TRBV7-2; 9 positions match TRBD2. CDR3 length: 15 residues. V trimming: 3 bases; J trimming: 6 bases; junction bases outside the gene matches: 6. Germline V gene data show CDR1 as SGHTA and CDR2 as FQGNSA. CDR3 sequence reads: CASSLQLAGSNEQFF. CDR3 nucleotides: TGTGCCAGCAGCTTGCAGCTAGCGGGGTCCAATGAGCAGTTCTTC.

This clonotype was counted many times. The chain couples TRBV20-1 to TRBJ1-2, with D unclear. This CDR3 is built from 15 residues. In germline, CDR1 is DFQATT, CDR2 SNEGSKA (reference sequence). Trimming removed 0 bases at V and 2 bases at J, with 13 bases between. For the CDR3, the DNA is TGCAGTGCTAGAGATTTACGCATGACCAACTATGGCTACACCTTC. Its protein product is CSARDLRMTNYGYTF.

There are many counts of this clonotype. The rearrangement joins TRBV2 to TRBJ2-1; TRBD2 aligns across 7 bases. CDR1 is SNHLY, CDR2 FYNNEI, per germline. The CDR3 contains 15 residues. With 6 bases clipped from V and 4 bases from J, the junction kept 9 bases outside the gene matches. The CDR3 region is CASSRLASGYNEQFF. CDR3 coding DNA: TGTGCCAGCAGCCGGTTGGCTAGCGGTTACAATGAGCAGTTCTTC.

V gene TRBV7-9 combines with J gene TRBJ2-5, with 10 bases lining up with TRBD2. Germline V gene data show CDR1 as SEHNR and CDR2 as FQNEAQ (reference sequence). CDR3 length: 14 amino acids. V trimming: 7 bases; J trimming: 7 bases; junction bases outside the gene matches: 9. The CDR3 is CASIRAGGPGTQYF. DNA for the CDR3: TGTGCCAGCATAAGAGCGGGAGGGCCCGGGACCCAGTACTTC.

This clonotype has ten or more counts. The V call is TRBV5-1, the J call TRBJ2-7; perhaps D is TRBD1 or TRBD2 (5 bases each). The CDR3 is made up of 14 amino acids. The V gene lost 0 bases and the J gene lost 6 bases, with 13 bases spanning the gap. Germline lookup yields CDR1 SGHRS and CDR2 YFSETQ. The DNA for the CDR3 is TGCGCCAGCAGCTTGGGGGGCAGGGAGCGCGAGCAGTACTTC. It specifies CASSLGGREREQYF.

This clonotype came up once. This chain connects TRBV4-2 to TRBJ2-2; D uncertain. CDR1 is LGHNA, CDR2 YNFKEQ, per germline. V was cut by 4 bases and J by 6 bases, with 12 bases left in between. CDR3 length: 14 amino acids. The CDR3 bases are TGTGCCAGCAGCCTGCTTGGATCTGCCGGGGAGCTGTTTTTT. Encoded protein: CASSLLGSAGELFF.

The rearrangement joins TRBV5-1 to TRBJ2-2, with D possibly being TRBD2 (5 bases). The ends were cut back, 1 base at V and 4 bases at J, with 14 bases in the middle. The V gene's germline CDR1 is SGHRS and CDR2 YFSETQ. The CDR3 is 16 amino acids. The DNA of the CDR3 is TGCGCCAGCAGCTTGAGTAGCGACCTTCTCACCGGGGAGCTGTTTTTT. As protein: CASSLSSDLLTGELFF.

The CDR3 nucleotides are TGTGCCAGCGGACAGGGTTTCTACGAGCAGTACTTC. This sequence encodes CASGQGFYEQYF. The chain recombines TRBV2 with TRBJ2-7, with 8 nucleotides matching TRBD1. This CDR3 comprises 12 residues. Per germline, CDR1 SNHLY and CDR2 FYNNEI. V shed 8 bases, J shed 3 bases, and the junction held 3 bases outside the gene matches.

This clonotype occurred many times. This chain connects TRBV7-3 to TRBJ2-2; 9 positions match TRBD2. This CDR3 contains 15 residues. CDR1 is SGHTA, CDR2 FQGTGA, per germline. J lost 1 base, V lost 5 bases, and 2 bases had no gene match. CDR3 sequence (DNA): TGTGCCAGCAGCCTGACTAGCGGGAACACCGGGGAGCTGTTTTTT. It encodes CASSLTSGNTGELFF.

This clonotype was seen a few times. This sequence joins TRBV5-5 and TRBJ2-1, with D possibly TRBD2 on 6 matching bases. Germline loops: CDR1 SGHKS, CDR2 YYEKEE (reference sequence). V lost 4 bases to trimming and J lost 6 bases, with 11 bases between them. The CDR3 is 13 residues long. The chain's CDR3 is CASSITSSNEQFF. In DNA, the CDR3 is TGTGCCAGCAGCATAACTAGCAGCAATGAGCAGTTCTTC. The full variable domain, completed using reference TRBV5-5 and TRBJ2-1, is DAGVTQSPTHLIKTRGQQVTLRCSPISGHKSVSWYQQVLGQGPQFIFQYYEKEERGRGNFPDRFSARQFPNYSSELNVNALLLGDSALYLCASSITSSNEQFFGPGTRLTVL.

In its sample, this clonotype was seen a few times. The gene calls are TRBV4-3 and TRBJ2-7, with D possibly TRBD1 on 5 matching bases. The CDR3 is 17 residues long. The germline V gene encodes CDR1 LGHNA and CDR2 YSLEER. V was clipped by 0 bases and J by 2 bases, with 17 bases between them. The chain's CDR3 is CASSQDLSRGKPYEQYF. In DNA, the CDR3 is TGCGCCAGCAGCCAAGACTTGTCAAGGGGAAAGCCCTACGAGCAGTACTTC.

The rearrangement joins TRBV20-1 to TRBJ2-7; D is uncertain. V was trimmed by 2 bases and J by 0 bases, leaving 8 bases between them. Looked up from germline, CDR1 is DFQATT and CDR2 is SNEGSKA (reference sequence). This CDR3 contains 13 residues. The CDR3 here is CSARQDLSYEQYF. DNA for the CDR3: TGCAGTGCTAGACAGGACCTCTCCTACGAGCAGTACTTC.

This clonotype was picked up many times. The V gene is TRBV4-2, the J gene TRBJ2-3; D ambiguous. V was pared by 2 bases and J by 5 bases, with 8 bases between. The germline gives CDR1 LGHNA, CDR2 YNFKEQ. CDR3 length: 13 amino acids. The CDR3 protein is CASSQPAEDTQYF. The CDR3 DNA follows: TGTGCCAGCAGCCAACCGGCGGAAGATACGCAGTATTTT.

This clonotype came up many times. The chain employs TRBV7-2 and TRBJ2-3; D not certain. Trimming shortened V by 1 base and J by 2 bases, and 7 bases separated the two germline ends. Germline V gene data show CDR1 as SGHTA and CDR2 as FQGNSA. This CDR3 spans 14 amino acids. The CDR3 bases are TGTGCCAGCAGCTTAGTCGCTCCCACAGATACGCAGTATTTT. This encodes CASSLVAPTDTQYF.

This clonotype appeared many times. This sequence joins TRBV5-1 and TRBJ2-1, with 10 positions matching TRBD2. The CDR3 is 16 amino acids. The V and J ends lost 5 bases and 4 bases, in that order; junction bases with no gene match: 9. Germline V CDR1 and CDR2: SGHRS, YFSETQ. The CDR3 is CASREASGSRYNEQFF. The CDR3 region has the DNA TGCGCCAGCAGGGAGGCTAGCGGGAGTAGATACAATGAGCAGTTCTTC.

At least ten counts were recorded for this clonotype. This chain links TRBV6-2 or TRBV6-3 with TRBJ2-2, with D perhaps TRBD1 (6 bases). In germline, CDR1 is MNHEY, CDR2 SVGEGT. This CDR3 is 15 amino acids long. Trimming left V 2 bases short and J 3 bases short, with 10 bases between. The DNA for the CDR3 is TGTGCCAGCAGTTACGGACAGCGCCACACCGGGGAGCTGTTTTTT. This sequence encodes CASSYGQRHTGELFF.

This clonotype occurred a few times. This rearrangement joins TRBV19 to TRBJ2-3, with D perhaps matching TRBD2 (6 bases). The germline V and J ends were trimmed by 5 bases and 2 bases, with 14 bases remaining between them. Germline CDR1 reads LNHDA; CDR2 reads SQIVND (reference sequence). The CDR3 runs 15 residues. For the CDR3, the DNA is TGTGCCAGTAGTCTTCGCGGGATTAACACAGATACGCAGTATTTT. It yields the protein CASSLRGINTDTQYF.

Remarks on this clonotype: At one end, the junction sequence differs from germline, possibly due to a read error. This chain connects TRBV12-3 or TRBV12-4 to TRBJ2-5; 7 bases match TRBD1. This CDR3 comprises 18 residues. CDR3 residues: CACSLRKTGASKLETQYF. In nucleotides, the CDR3 is TGTGCCTGCAGTTTACGAAAAACAGGGGCGTCGAAATTGGAGACCCAGTACTTC.

Concerning this clonotype: This may be a read error, as it is one base from a much larger clone. The chain recombines TRBV5-1 with TRBJ2-1, with 11 nucleotides matching TRBD2. CDR3 length: 17 residues. CDR1 and CDR2 from the germline V gene are SGHRS and YFSETQ. CDR3 sequence (DNA): TGCGCCAGCAGCGGGACTAGCGGTCTTAGCTCCTACAATGACCAGTTCTTC. Its protein is CASSGTSGLSSYNDQFF.

The rearrangement joins TRBV4-3 to TRBJ2-7; D assignment may be TRBD1 or TRBD2 (6 bases each). This CDR3 is 15 amino acids long. V lost 4 bases and J lost 4, with 17 bases in between. Germline CDR1 reads LGHNA; CDR2 reads YSLEER. This chain's CDR3 is CASSPEGGNSYEQYF. The CDR3 nucleotides are TGCGCCAGCAGCCCCGAGGGGGGCAATTCATACGAGCAGTACTTC.

The chain is built from TRBV20-1 and TRBJ1-4; the D gene is possibly TRBD1 (6 bases). CDR1 and CDR2 (germline): DFQATT, SNEGSKA (reference sequence). Trimming removed 1 base from V and 6 bases from J, with 21 bases in between. The CDR3 spans 17 residues. In DNA, the CDR3 is TGCAGTGCTAGAGCCCAACTGGGTCGGGGGGCAGATGAAAAACTGTTTTTT. The encoded protein is CSARAQLGRGADEKLFF.

This clonotype occurred many times. The CDR3 DNA follows: TGTGCCAGCAGTTGGGCGGAGGGGAGCTCCTACAATGAGCAGTTCTTC. Translating gives CASSWAEGSSYNEQFF. The chain uses TRBV7-9 and TRBJ2-1, with D maybe TRBD2 (6 bases). CDR3 length: 16 amino acids. The germline V gene encodes CDR1 SEHNR and CDR2 FQNEAQ (reference sequence). V gave up 6 bases and J gave up 0 bases, with 15 bases separating them.

This clonotype was counted many times. The chain combines TRBV7-9 with TRBJ2-1; D may be TRBD2 (6 bases). V was trimmed by 5 bases and J by 15 bases, leaving 14 bases between them. Germline V gene lookup returns CDR1 SEHNR and CDR2 FQNEAQ (reference sequence). The CDR3 length is 11 residues. CDR3 coding DNA: TGTGCCAGCAGCGCTGGGACTTGGGGGTTCTTC. This gives the protein CASSAGTWGFF.

In this sample, this clonotype turned up many times. This chain joins TRBV18 and TRBJ2-5, with TRBD2 matching over 12 bases. Germline V gene sequence: CDR1 KGHSH, CDR2 LQKENI. The CDR3 has 15 residues. Trimming removed 6 bases from V and 2 bases from J; junction bases left unmatched: 4. This CDR3 is CASSRGLAGQETQYF. The CDR3 DNA sequence: TGTGCCAGCTCCCGTGGACTAGCGGGACAAGAGACCCAGTACTTC.